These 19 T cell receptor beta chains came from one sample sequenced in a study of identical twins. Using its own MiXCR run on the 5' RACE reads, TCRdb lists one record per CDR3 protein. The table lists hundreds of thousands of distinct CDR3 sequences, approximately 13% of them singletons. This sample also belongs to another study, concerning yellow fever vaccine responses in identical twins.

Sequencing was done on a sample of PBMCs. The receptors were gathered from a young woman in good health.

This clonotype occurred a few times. CDR3 DNA: TGCAGTGCTATAGGCCCAGGGCTAAACACTGAAGCTTTCTTT. Its translation is CSAIGPGLNTEAFF. This chain joins TRBV20-1 and TRBJ1-1; D might be TRBD1 (5 bases). In germline, CDR1 is DFQATT, CDR2 SNEGSKA (reference sequence). The CDR3 consists of 14 residues. V lost 4 bases and J 2 bases, leaving 14 bases between the germline ends.

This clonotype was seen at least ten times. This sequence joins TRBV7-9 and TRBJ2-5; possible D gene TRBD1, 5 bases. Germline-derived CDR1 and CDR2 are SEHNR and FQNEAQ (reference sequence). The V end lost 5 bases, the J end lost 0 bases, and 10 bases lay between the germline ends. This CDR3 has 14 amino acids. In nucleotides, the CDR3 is TGTGCCAGCAGCCCAGGGTTGTACCAAGAGACCCAGTACTTC. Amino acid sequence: CASSPGLYQETQYF. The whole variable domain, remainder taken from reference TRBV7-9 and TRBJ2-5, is DTGVSQNPRHKITKRGQNVTFRCDPISEHNRLYWYRQTLGQGPEFLTYFQNEAQLEKSRLLSDRFSAERPKGSFSTLEIQRTEQGDSAMYLCASSPGLYQETQYFGPGTRLLVL.

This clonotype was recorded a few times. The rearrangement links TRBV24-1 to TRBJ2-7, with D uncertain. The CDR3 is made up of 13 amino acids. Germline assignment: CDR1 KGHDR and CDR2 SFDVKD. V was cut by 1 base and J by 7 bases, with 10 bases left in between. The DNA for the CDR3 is TGTGCCACCAGTGATTTTGGAATGGGGGAGCAGTACTTC. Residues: CATSDFGMGEQYF.

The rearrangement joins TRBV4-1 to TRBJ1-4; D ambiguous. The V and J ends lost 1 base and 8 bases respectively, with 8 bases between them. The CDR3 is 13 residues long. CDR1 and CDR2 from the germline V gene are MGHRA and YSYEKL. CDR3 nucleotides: TGCGCCAGCAGCCAAGTGCCACGAGAAAAACTGTTTTTT. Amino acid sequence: CASSQVPREKLFF.

The CDR3 loop reads CASSRLAGDGNNEQFF. CDR3 sequence (DNA): TGTGCCAGCAGCCGTTTAGCGGGAGACGGGAACAATGAGCAGTTCTTC. This chain connects TRBV7-9 to TRBJ2-1, with 9 bases lining up with TRBD2. V lost 5 bases, J lost 5 bases, and 10 bases stayed unmatched. Germline V gene sequence: CDR1 SEHNR, CDR2 FQNEAQ (reference sequence). This CDR3 region has 16 residues.

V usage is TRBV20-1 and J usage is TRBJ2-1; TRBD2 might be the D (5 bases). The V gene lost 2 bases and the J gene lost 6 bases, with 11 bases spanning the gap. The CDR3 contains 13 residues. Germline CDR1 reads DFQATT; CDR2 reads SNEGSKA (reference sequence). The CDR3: CSARPGNRNEQFF. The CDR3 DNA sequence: TGCAGTGCTAGACCCGGGAACCGCAATGAGCAGTTCTTC.

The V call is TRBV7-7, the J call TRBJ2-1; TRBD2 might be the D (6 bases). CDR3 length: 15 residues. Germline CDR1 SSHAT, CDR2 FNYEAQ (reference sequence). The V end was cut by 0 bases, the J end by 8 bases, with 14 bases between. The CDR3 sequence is CASSLASGLVDEQFF. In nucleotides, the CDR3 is TGTGCCAGCAGCTTAGCTTCGGGACTTGTCGATGAGCAGTTCTTC.

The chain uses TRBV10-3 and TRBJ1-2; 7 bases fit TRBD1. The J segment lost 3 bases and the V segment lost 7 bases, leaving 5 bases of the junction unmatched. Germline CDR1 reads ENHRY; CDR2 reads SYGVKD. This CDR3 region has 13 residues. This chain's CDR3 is CAIMSDRHYGYTF. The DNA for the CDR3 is TGTGCCATCATGTCGGACAGGCACTATGGCTACACCTTC.

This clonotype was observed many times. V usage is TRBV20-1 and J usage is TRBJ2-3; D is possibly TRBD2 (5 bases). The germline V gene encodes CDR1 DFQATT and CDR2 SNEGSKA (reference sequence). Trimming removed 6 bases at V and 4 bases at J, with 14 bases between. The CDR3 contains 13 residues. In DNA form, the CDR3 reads TGCAGTGCAGGGTTTGAGAGGGCAGATACGCAGTATTTT. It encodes CSAGFERADTQYF.

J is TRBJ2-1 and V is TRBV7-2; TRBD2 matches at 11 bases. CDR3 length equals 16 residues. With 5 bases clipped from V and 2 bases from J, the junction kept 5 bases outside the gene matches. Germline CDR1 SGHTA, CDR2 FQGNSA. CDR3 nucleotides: TGTGCCAGCAGCCGCAATAGCGGGGGGGCCTACAATGAGCAGTTCTTC. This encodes CASSRNSGGAYNEQFF. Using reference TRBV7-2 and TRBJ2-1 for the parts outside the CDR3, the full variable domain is GAGVSQSPSNKVTEKGKDVELRCDPISGHTALYWYRQSLGQGLEFLIYFQGNSAPDKSGLPSDRFSAERTGGSVSTLTIQRTQQEDSAVYLCASSRNSGGAYNEQFFGPGTRLTVL.

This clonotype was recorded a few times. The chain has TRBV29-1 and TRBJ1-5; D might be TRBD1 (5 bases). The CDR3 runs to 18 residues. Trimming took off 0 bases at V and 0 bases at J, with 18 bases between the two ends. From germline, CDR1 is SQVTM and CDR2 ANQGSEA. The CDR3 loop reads CSVEDDLAGINSNQPQHF. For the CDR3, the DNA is TGCAGCGTTGAAGATGATTTGGCAGGGATTAATAGCAATCAGCCCCAGCATTTT. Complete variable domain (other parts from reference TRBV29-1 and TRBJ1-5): SAVISQKPSRDICQRGTSLTIQCQVDSQVTMMFWYRQQPGQSLTLIATANQGSEATYESGFVIDKFPISRPNLTFSTLTVSNMSPEDSSIYLCSVEDDLAGINSNQPQHFGDGTRLSIL.

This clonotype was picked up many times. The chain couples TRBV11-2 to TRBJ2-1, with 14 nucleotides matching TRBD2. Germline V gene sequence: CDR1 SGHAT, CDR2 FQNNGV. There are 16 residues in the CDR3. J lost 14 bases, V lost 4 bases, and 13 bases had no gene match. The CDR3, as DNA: TGTGCCAGCAGCTCCTCCGGACTAGCGGGGGGTCCGGGGAAGTTCTTC. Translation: CASSSSGLAGGPGKFF.

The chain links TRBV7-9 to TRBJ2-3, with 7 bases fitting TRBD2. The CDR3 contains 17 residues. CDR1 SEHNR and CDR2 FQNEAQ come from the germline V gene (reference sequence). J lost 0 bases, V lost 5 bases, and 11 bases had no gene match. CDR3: CASSEPRAGTSTDTQYF. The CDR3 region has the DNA TGTGCCAGCAGCGAACCCAGAGCGGGGACTAGCACAGATACGCAGTATTTT.

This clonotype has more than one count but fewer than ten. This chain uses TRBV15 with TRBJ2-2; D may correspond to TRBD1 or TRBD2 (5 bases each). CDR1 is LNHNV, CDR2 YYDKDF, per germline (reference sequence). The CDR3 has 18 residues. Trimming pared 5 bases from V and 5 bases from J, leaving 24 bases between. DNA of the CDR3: TGTGCCACCAGCGCACTGAGTGGGGGTGGTAGATCGACCGGGGAGCTGTTTTTT. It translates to CATSALSGGGRSTGELFF.

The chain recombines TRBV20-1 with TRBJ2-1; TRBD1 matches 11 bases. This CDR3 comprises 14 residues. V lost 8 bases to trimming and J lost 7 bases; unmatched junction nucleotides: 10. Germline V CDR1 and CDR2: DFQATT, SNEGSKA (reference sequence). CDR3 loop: CSILGQGVQNEQFF. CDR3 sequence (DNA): TGCAGTATTCTGGGACAGGGGGTACAGAATGAGCAGTTCTTC.

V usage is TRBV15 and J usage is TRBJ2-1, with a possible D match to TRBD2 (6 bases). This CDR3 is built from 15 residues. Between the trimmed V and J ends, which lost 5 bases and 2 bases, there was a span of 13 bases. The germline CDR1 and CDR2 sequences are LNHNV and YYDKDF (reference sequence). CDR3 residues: CATSQAGQAYNEQFF. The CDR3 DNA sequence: TGTGCCACCAGCCAAGCGGGCCAAGCCTACAATGAGCAGTTCTTC.

The CDR3 spells CASKPGGSPSYNEQFF. Here the CDR3 DNA reads TGTGCCAGCAAACCAGGGGGCAGTCCCTCCTACAATGAGCAGTTCTTC. The rearrangement links TRBV2 to TRBJ2-1, with TRBD1 matching over 8 bases. V lost 7 bases, J lost 0 bases, and 8 bases stayed unmatched. The CDR3 sequence is 16 residues long. Looked up from germline, CDR1 is SNHLY and CDR2 is FYNNEI.

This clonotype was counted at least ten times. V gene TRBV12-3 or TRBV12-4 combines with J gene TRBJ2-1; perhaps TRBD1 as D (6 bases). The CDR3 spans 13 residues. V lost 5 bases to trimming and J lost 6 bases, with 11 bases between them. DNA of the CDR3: TGTGCCAGCAGTACAGGACAGAGCAATGAGCAGTTCTTC. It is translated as CASSTGQSNEQFF.

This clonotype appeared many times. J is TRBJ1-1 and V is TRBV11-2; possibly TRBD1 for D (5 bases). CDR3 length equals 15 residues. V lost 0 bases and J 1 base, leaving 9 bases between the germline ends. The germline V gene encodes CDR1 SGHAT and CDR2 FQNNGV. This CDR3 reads CASSLDRGRNTEAFF. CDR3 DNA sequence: TGTGCCAGCAGCTTAGATAGGGGACGGAACACTGAAGCTTTCTTT. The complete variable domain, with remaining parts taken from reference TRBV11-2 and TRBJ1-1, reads EAGVAQSPRYKIIEKRQSVAFWCNPISGHATLYWYQQILGQGPKLLIQFQNNGVVDDSQLPKDRFSAERLKGVDSTLKIQPAKLEDSAVYLCASSLDRGRNTEAFFGQGTRLTVV.